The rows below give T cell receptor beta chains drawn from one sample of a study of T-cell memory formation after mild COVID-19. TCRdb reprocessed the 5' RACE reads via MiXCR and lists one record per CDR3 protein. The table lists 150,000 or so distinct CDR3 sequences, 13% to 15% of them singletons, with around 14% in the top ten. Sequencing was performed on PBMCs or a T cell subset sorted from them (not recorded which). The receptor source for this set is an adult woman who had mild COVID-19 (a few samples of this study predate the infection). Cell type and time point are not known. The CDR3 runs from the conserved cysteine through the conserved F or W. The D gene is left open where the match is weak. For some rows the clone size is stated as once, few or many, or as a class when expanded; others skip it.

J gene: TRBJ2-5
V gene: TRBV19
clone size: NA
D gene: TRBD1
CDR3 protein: CASSKWGQGKETQYF
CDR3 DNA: TGTGCCAGTAGTAAATGGGGACAGGGAAAAGAGACCCAGTACTTC

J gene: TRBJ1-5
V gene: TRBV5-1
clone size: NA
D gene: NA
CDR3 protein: CASSLEGNGNQPQHF
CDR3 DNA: TGCGCCAGCAGCTTGGAAGGAAATGGCAATCAGCCCCAGCATTTT

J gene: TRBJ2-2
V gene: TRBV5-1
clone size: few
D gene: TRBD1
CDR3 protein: CASSPGQGAGELFF
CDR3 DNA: TGCGCCAGCAGCCCAGGACAGGGGGCCGGGGAGCTGTTTTTT

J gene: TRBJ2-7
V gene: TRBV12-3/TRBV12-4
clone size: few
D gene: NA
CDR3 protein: CAISTGQGYEQYF
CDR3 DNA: TGTGCCATTTCAACGGGGCAGGGCTACGAGCAGTACTTC

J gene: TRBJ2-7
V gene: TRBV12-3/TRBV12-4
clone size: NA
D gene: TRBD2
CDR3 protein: CASSPSRMRGDYEQYF
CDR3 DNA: TGTGCCAGCAGTCCCAGTAGGATGCGGGGGGACTACGAGCAGTACTTC

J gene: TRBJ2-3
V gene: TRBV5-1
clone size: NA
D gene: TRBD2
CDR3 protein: CASSLAGTSASTDTQYF
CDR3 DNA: TGCGCCAGCAGCTTGGCCGGGACTAGCGCTAGCACAGATACGCAGTATTTT

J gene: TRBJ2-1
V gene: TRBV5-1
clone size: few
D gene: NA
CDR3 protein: CASSPLGYNEQFF
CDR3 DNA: TGCGCCAGCAGCCCCCTGGGTTACAATGAGCAGTTCTTC

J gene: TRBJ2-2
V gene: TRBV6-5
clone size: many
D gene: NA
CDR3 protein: CATQRDTGELFF
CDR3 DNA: TGTGCGACTCAGCGTGACACCGGGGAGCTGTTTTTT

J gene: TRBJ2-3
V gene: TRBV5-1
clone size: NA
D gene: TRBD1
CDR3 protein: CASSPGTDTDTQYF
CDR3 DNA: TGCGCCAGCAGCCCGGGGACAGACACAGATACGCAGTATTTT

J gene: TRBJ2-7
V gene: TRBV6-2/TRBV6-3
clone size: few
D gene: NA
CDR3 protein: CASNRDSYEQYF
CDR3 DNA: TGTGCCAGCAACAGAGACTCCTACGAGCAGTACTTC

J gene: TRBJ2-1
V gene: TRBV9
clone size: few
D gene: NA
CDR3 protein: CASSQPSGSYNEQFF
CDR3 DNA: TGTGCCAGCAGCCAACCGAGCGGCTCCTACAATGAGCAGTTCTTC

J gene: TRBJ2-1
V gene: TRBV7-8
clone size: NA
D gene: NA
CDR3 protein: CASSLLGQNNEQFF
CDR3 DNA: TGTGCCAGCAGCTTATTAGGACAGAACAATGAGCAGTTCTTC

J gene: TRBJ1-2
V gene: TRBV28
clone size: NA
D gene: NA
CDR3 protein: CASSPSRFYGYTF
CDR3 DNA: TGTGCCAGCAGTCCGTCCAGATTCTATGGCTACACCTTC

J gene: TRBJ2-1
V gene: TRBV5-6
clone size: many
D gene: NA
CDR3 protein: CASTVTGTSYNEQFF
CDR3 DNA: TGTGCCAGCACAGTAACAGGGACTTCCTACAATGAGCAGTTCTTC

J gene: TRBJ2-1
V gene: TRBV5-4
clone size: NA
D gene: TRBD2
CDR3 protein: CASSFAGGLSNEQFF
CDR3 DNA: TGTGCCAGCAGCTTCGCGGGGGGTTTAAGCAATGAGCAGTTCTTC

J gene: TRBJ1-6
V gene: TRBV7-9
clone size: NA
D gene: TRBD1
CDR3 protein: CASSRQTGGVNSPLHF
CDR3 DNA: TGTGCCAGCAGCCGACAGACAGGGGGGGTTAATTCACCCCTCCACTTT

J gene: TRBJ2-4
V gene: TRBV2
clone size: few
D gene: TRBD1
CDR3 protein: CAGRQGVAKNIQYF
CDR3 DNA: TGTGCCGGCAGACAGGGTGTAGCCAAAAACATTCAGTACTTC

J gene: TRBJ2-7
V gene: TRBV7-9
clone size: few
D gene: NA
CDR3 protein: CASSSYGGGEQYF
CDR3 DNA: TGTGCCAGCAGCTCTTACGGTGGGGGCGAGCAGTACTTC

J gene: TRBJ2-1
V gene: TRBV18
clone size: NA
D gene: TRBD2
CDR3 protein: CASSPAAGGPYEQFF
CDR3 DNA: TGTGCCAGCTCACCAGCGGCGGGAGGGCCCTATGAGCAGTTCTTC

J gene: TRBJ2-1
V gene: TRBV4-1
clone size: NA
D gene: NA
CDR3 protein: CASSQETISSYNEQFF
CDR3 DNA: TGCGCCAGCAGCCAAGAAACTATCAGCTCCTACAATGAGCAGTTCTTC

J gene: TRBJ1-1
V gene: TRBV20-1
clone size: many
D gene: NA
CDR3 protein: CSARDTGLVTEAFF
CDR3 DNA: TGCAGTGCTAGAGATACGGGGCTGGTCACTGAAGCTTTCTTT

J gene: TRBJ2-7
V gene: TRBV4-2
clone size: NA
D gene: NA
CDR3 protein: CASSQRLVNEQYF
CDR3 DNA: TGTGCCAGCAGCCAACGACTAGTCAACGAGCAGTACTTC

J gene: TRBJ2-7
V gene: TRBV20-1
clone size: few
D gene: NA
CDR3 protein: CSARDWAYEQYF
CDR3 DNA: TGCAGTGCTAGAGATTGGGCCTACGAGCAGTACTTC

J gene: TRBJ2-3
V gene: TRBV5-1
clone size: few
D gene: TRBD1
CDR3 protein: CASSWRQGARGDTQYF
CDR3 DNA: TGCGCCAGCAGCTGGAGACAGGGTGCAAGGGGAGATACGCAGTATTTT

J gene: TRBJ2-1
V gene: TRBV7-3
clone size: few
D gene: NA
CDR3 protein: CASSLTIGRGYNEQFF
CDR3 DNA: TGTGCCAGCAGCTTAACGATCGGACGAGGGTACAATGAGCAGTTCTTC

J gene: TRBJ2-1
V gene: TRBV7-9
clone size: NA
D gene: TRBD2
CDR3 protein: CASSLAQLARYNEQFF
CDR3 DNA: TGTGCCAGCAGCTTAGCGCAACTAGCGAGGTACAATGAGCAGTTCTTC

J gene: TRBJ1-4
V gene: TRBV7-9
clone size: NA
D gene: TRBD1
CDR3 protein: CASSPTGTVGEKLFF
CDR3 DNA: TGTGCCAGCAGCCCGACAGGGACCGTTGGAGAAAAACTGTTTTTT

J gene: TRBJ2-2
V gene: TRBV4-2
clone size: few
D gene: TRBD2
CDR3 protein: CASSQVTSGSGAGELFF
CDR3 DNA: TGTGCCAGCAGCCAAGTGACTAGCGGGAGTGGGGCCGGGGAGCTGTTTTTT

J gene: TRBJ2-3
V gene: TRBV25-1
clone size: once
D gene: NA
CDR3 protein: CANSEIRGADTQYF
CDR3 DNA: TGTGCCAACAGTGAAATCAGGGGGGCAGATACGCAGTATTTT

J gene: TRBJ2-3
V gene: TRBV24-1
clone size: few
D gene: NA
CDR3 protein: CATRLGSTDTQYF
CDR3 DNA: TGTGCCACCAGGCTCGGAAGCACAGATACGCAGTATTTT

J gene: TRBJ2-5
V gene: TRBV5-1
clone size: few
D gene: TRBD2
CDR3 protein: CASSKSGTSGGSQETQYF
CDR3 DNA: TGCGCCAGCAGCAAATCCGGGACTAGCGGGGGGAGCCAAGAGACCCAGTACTTC

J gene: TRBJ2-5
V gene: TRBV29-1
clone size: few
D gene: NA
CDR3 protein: CSVRRVGGETQYF
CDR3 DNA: TGCAGCGTCCGGCGGGTCGGCGGAGAGACCCAGTACTTC

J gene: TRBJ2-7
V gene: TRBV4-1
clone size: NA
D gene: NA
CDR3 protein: CASSHRWGNSYEQYF
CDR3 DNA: TGCGCCAGCAGCCATCGCTGGGGGAACTCCTACGAGCAGTACTTC

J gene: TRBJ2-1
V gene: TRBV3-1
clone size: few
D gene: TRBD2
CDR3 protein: CASSQDWASGGNEQFF
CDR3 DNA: TGTGCCAGCAGCCAAGATTGGGCTAGCGGGGGAAATGAGCAGTTCTTC

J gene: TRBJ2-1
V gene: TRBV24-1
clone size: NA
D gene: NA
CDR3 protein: CATSDRGTVINEQFF
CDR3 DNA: TGTGCCACCAGTGACAGGGGAACGGTGATTAATGAGCAGTTCTTC

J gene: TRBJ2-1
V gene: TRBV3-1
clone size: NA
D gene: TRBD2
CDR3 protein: CASSRNLAGWTLEGEQFF
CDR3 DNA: TGTGCCAGCAGCCGTAACTTAGCGGGGTGGACCCTTGAGGGTGAGCAGTTCTTC

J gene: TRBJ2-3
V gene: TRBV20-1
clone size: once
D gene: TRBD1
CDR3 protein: CSASRRDRGLADTQYF
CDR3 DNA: TGCAGTGCTAGCCGAAGGGACAGGGGGCTTGCAGATACGCAGTATTTT

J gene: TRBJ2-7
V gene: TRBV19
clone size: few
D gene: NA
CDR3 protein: CASSIGRVPQYF
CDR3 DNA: TGTGCCAGTAGTATAGGCAGGGTCCCGCAGTACTTC

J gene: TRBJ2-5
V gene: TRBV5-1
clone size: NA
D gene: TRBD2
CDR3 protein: CASSRDYLKETQYF
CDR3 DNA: TGCGCCAGCAGTAGGGACTACCTTAAAGAGACCCAGTACTTC

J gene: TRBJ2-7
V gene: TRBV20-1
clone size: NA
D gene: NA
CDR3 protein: CSARKAGDYEQYF
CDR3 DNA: TGCAGTGCTAGAAAAGCGGGTGACTACGAGCAGTACTTC

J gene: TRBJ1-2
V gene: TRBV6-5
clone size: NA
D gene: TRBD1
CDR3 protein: CASSYSGRQGYNYGYTF
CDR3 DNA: TGTGCCAGCAGTTACTCGGGGAGACAGGGATACAACTATGGCTACACCTTC

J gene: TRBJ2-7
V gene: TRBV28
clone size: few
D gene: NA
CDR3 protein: CASSGWRAGLSYEQYF
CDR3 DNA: TGTGCCAGCAGTGGGTGGAGGGCAGGACTCTCCTACGAGCAGTACTTC